This TCR beta chain was sequenced for a study of Ad26.COV2.S vaccination and SARS-CoV-2 variants. Study in general: Donor participated within the Ad26.COV2.S arm of the COV1001 trial.

This clone was seen a few times. Its specificity is not known. Clones were sequenced by immunoSEQ multiplex PCR, and TCRdb holds only the in-frame ones, with some missing. This table has roughly 250,000 clones, 70% to 90% appearing once. The junction had 18 bases not matched to a gene; V was cut back by 3 bases and J by 10 bases. The CDR3 totals 18 residues. Germline CDR1 DFQATT, CDR2 SNEGSKA (reference sequence). This sample's treatment: roughly 20 received Ad26.COV2.S at low or high dose, single or two shots; five or six received placebo; per-sample allocation not given. Vaccine and placebo recipients were sampled on day 63 after the first injection. Study-wide points: Researchers reported similar non-spike TCR breadth in vaccine and placebo recipients. Those who received the vaccine showed greater spike-specific TCR breadth than those given placebo. Quantification of TCR breadth and depth may have yielded underestimates of total T cell responses.

The rearrangement joins TRBV20-1 to TRBJ2-1, with 13 bases identical to TRBD2. This clonotype originated in a person aged 18-60 years who received the Ad26.COV2.S COVID-19 vaccine or a placebo. The sequences come from peripheral blood, collected in a trial of Ad26.COV2.S vaccine versus placebo. The CDR3 DNA is TGCAGTGCTAGTGTACTAGCGGGAGGGGGCCTGCCGGCTCACGAGCAGTTCTTC. This translates into CSASVLAGGGLPAHEQFF.